The source of this T cell receptor beta chain is a study of low-dose radiotherapy and immunotherapy resistance in tumors. Study overall: Intravenous ipilimumab 1 mg/kg every six weeks was given with nivolumab 240 mg every two weeks. Patients were on oral aspirin 300 mg taken daily for four cycles from cycle 1 day 1.

Alpha- and beta-chain coverage of first-strand cDNA came from TRAV- and TRBV-specific primers. Using a constant-region primer together with a V-primer adapter, TCRs were subjected to 20 PCR cycles of amplification. TCRdb re-derived calls from the reads in MiXCR, one entry per CDR3 protein. The sample has 75,000 to 95,000 distinct CDR3 sequences, 9.4% seen once. Time point denoted: before trial treatment. It was nivolumab, ipilimumab, aspirin, low-dose cyclophosphamide and low-dose radiotherapy that donors received. V lost 5 bases and J lost 4; bases outside the gene matches: 9. This CDR3 is built from 15 residues. Germline CDR1 MNHEY, CDR2 SMNVEV (reference sequence). This clonotype was counted at least ten times.

The sample here was PBMCs, taken before treatment. This TCR came from a male donor with prostate cancer. The V and J genes are TRBV27 and TRBJ2-7; 9 bases fit TRBD1. This CDR3 reads CASSKPGQGKYEQYF. The CDR3 DNA follows: TGTGCCAGCAGTAAACCGGGACAGGGTAAATACGAGCAGTACTTC.